A single sample gave rise to the 16 T cell receptor beta chains below, sequenced in a study of cytomegalovirus exposure and HLA in healthy donors. Primers for the PCR totalled 60 Vbeta and 13 Jbeta. Generated by immunoSEQ multiplex PCR, the TCRdb table keeps only in-frame clones and is missing some. The table records around 160,000 clones, around 77% of them present only once. What was sequenced was PBMCs. The origin of the receptors is a woman between 40 and 50 years old in good health and CMV-seropositive.

The chain couples TRBV10-3 to TRBJ1-2; TRBD1 might be the D (5 bases). Germline V gene sequence: CDR1 ENHRY, CDR2 SYGVKD. The CDR3 runs to 12 residues. With 5 bases removed from V and 7 bases from J, the gap between germline ends came to 11 bases. The CDR3 nucleotides are TGTGCCATCAGTCCCGACGGGGGTGGCTACACCTTC. It codes for CAISPDGGGYTF.

The rearrangement uses TRBV19 and TRBJ2-5; maybe TRBD1 (5 bases). Looked up from germline, CDR1 is LNHDA and CDR2 is SQIVND (reference sequence). The CDR3 spans 13 residues. Trimming stripped 5 bases from V and 6 bases from J, with 13 bases between. The CDR3 nucleotides are TGTGCCAGTAGTCCCCCGGACACGAAGACCCAGTACTTC. Its translation is CASSPPDTKTQYF.

V gene TRBV2 combines with J gene TRBJ2-1; 10 bases line up with TRBD2. CDR1 and CDR2 from the germline V gene are SNHLY and FYNNEI. CDR3 length: 19 amino acids. V gave up 2 bases and J gave up 0 bases; unmatched junction bases: 10. Here the CDR3 DNA reads TGTGCCAGCAGTGAATTTGCTAGCGGGGGCCCGAGCTCCTACAATGAGCAGTTCTTC. Translation gives CASSEFASGGPSSYNEQFF.

This chain joins TRBV11-2 and TRBJ2-7, with a tentative D call TRBD1 (5 bases). Trimming removed 5 bases at V and 2 bases at J, with 13 bases between. The CDR3 consists of 14 residues. Germline loops: CDR1 SGHAT, CDR2 FQNNGV. The CDR3 region has the DNA TGTGCCAGCAGCCCAACTGACAGACCCTACGAGCAGTACTTC. It is translated as CASSPTDRPYEQYF.

The chain joins TRBV6-1 to TRBJ2-3; D not resolved. This CDR3 has 13 amino acids. Looked up from germline, CDR1 is MNHNS and CDR2 is SASEGT. V was cut by 6 bases and J by 4 bases, with 11 bases left in between. The CDR3 DNA follows: TGTGCCAGCAGAGGAGAATACCCAGATACGCAGTATTTT. Translating gives CASRGEYPDTQYF.

This clone was seen a few times. This chain joins TRBV27 and TRBJ2-5; maybe TRBD2 (6 bases). The germline V gene encodes CDR1 MNHEY and CDR2 SMNVEV (reference sequence). The length of the CDR3 is 14 residues. Trimming shortened V by 2 bases and J by 9 bases, and 16 bases separated the two germline ends. The CDR3 bases are TGTGCCAGCAGTTTAGGAGGCGGGAACGTAGCCCAGTACTTC. Amino acid sequence: CASSLGGGNVAQYF.

The chain carries TRBV28 and TRBJ2-7; possibly TRBD2 for D (6 bases). Per germline, CDR1 MDHEN and CDR2 SYDVKM. V was shortened by 1 base and J by 4 bases, with 14 bases between the two germline ends. The CDR3 has 15 residues. The CDR3 is CASSLYGGGSYEQYF. CDR3 DNA: TGTGCCAGCAGTTTATATGGGGGAGGCTCGTACGAGCAGTACTTC. The full variable domain, rest sourced from reference TRBV28 and TRBJ2-7, is DVKVTQSSRYLVKRTGEKVFLECVQDMDHENMFWYRQDPGLGLRLIYFSYDVKMKEKGDIPEGYSVSREKKERFSLILESASTNQTSMYLCASSLYGGGSYEQYFGPGTRLTVT.

The chain couples TRBV23-1 to TRBJ1-2; 8 positions agree with TRBD1. TRBV23-1 is placed among ORFs of uncertain function. The CDR3 extends over 14 amino acids. V was pared by 7 bases and J by 7 bases, with 11 bases of the junction left unmatched. CDR3 DNA sequence: TGCGCCAGCATTAGGCCGGGACAGGAGTTTGGCTACACCTTC. This gives the protein CASIRPGQEFGYTF.

Comments on this clone: Lacking the conserved final phenylalanine or tryptophan, this CDR3 likely reflects a read error. The chain joins TRBV18 to TRBJ1-1, with D perhaps matching TRBD1 (5 bases). The CDR3 loop spans 15 amino acids. Per germline, CDR1 KGHSH and CDR2 LQKENI. V was cut by 5 bases and J by 3 bases, with 16 bases left in between. The CDR3 nucleotides read TGTGCCAGCTCAAATCGCTGGGGGGTAGACACTGAAGCTTTCCTT. Residues: CASSNRWGVDTEAFL.

The genes are TRBV6-1 and TRBJ2-7; 7 bases fit TRBD1. The V and J ends lost 6 bases and 7 bases, in that order; junction bases with no gene match: 12. Germline-derived CDR1 and CDR2 are MNHNS and SASEGT. This CDR3 is 14 amino acids long. CDR3 sequence (DNA): TGTGCCAGCAGAACCGGGACAGTGGTCGGAGAGCAGTACTTC. It is translated as CASRTGTVVGEQYF.

The chain joins TRBV2 to TRBJ1-2, with D maybe TRBD1 (5 bases). The CDR3 sequence is 13 residues long. V dropped 8 bases and J dropped 3 bases, with 13 bases sitting between them. From germline, CDR1 is SNHLY and CDR2 FYNNEI. The CDR3 sequence is CASLEPTDYGYTF. In nucleotides, the CDR3 is TGTGCCAGCCTAGAACCGACAGACTATGGCTACACCTTC.

This chain uses TRBV18 with TRBJ2-5; D call uncertain. The CDR3 consists of 12 residues. Deletions cut 5 bases from V and 0 bases from J, with 4 bases between. Germline V gives CDR1 KGHSH, CDR2 LQKENI. The chain's CDR3 is CASSTYQETQYF. The CDR3, as DNA: TGTGCCAGCTCAACATACCAAGAGACCCAGTACTTC.

The J gene is TRBJ1-5, the V gene TRBV5-1, with unresolved D. V lost 0 bases to trimming and J lost 4 bases, with 5 bases between them. The CDR3 length is 13 residues. CDR1 and CDR2 from the germline V gene are SGHRS and YFSETQ. This CDR3 reads CASSLAGNQPQHF. In nucleotides, the CDR3 is TGCGCCAGCAGCTTGGCGGGGAATCAGCCCCAGCATTTT.

The chain couples TRBV28 to TRBJ2-5; the D gene is possibly TRBD1 (6 bases). V shed 3 bases and J shed 9 bases, with 14 bases lying between them. Germline CDR1 and CDR2: MDHEN and SYDVKM. CDR3 length: 13 residues. CDR3 DNA sequence: TGTGCCAGCAGTTTGGTGACGAAGGGGGCCCAGTACTTC. It yields the protein CASSLVTKGAQYF.

The chain uses TRBV27 and TRBJ1-1; D gene uncertain. Trimming stripped 5 bases from V and 0 bases from J, with 7 bases between. The CDR3 runs to 13 residues. Germline lookup yields CDR1 MNHEY and CDR2 SMNVEV (reference sequence). CDR3 nucleotides: TGTGCCAGCAGTCACTATATGAACACTGAAGCTTTCTTT. Its protein product is CASSHYMNTEAFF.

This chain connects TRBV25-1 to TRBJ1-5; 8 nucleotides align to TRBD1. Germline V gene lookup returns CDR1 MGHDK and CDR2 SYGVNS. V lost 3 bases, J lost 11 bases, and 12 bases stayed unmatched. CDR3 size: 15 residues. For the CDR3, the DNA is TGTGCCAGCAGTGATTCAGGGGGCGCGGATCGGGCCCAGCATTTT. Amino acids: CASSDSGGADRAQHF.